The source of this T cell receptor beta chain is a study of radiotherapy plus CTLA-4 blockade in lung cancer. V dropped 3 bases and J dropped 6 bases, with 17 bases sitting between them. Germline CDR1 GTSNPN, CDR2 SVGIG (reference sequence). There are 15 residues in the CDR3. Using immunoSEQ multiplex PCR, the repertoire was profiled, and TCRdb retains in-frame clones only, with some absent. Found here are around 70,000 clones, about 80% of them singletons; the top ten hold less than 4.5%. The source was peripheral blood, collected from a patient treated with radiotherapy plus ipilimumab. The origin of this receptor is a human donor with non-small cell lung cancer who had a partial response to radiotherapy plus ipilimumab. The chain has TRBV30 and TRBJ2-2; possible D gene TRBD2, 6 bases. The chain's CDR3 is CAWRLPGVMAGELFF. The CDR3 coding sequence is TGTGCCTGGAGGCTCCCGGGAGTCATGGCCGGGGAGCTGTTTTTT.